The clone carrying this T cell receptor (beta chain) was recorded a few times. What it binds is not known. V lost 0 bases to trimming and J lost 3 bases; unmatched junction nucleotides: 4. The CDR3 spans 16 residues. From germline, CDR1 is MNHEY and CDR2 SMNVEV (reference sequence). Sample-barcoded 5' priming and a J-beta primer mix drove a second PCR of roughly 6 to 12 cycles. Tagging of each cDNA molecule was performed by a template-switch adaptor with 12 random nucleotides. Paired-end reads containing CDR3 totaled no fewer than 3 million for each sample. TCRdb itself ran the 5' RACE reads through MiXCR, one entry per CDR3 protein. The sample includes roughly 1.4 million distinct CDR3 sequences, approximately 59% of them seen just once. This sample is drawn from a study of blood T cells in healthy people across ages. Study outcomes and limitations: It was found that TCR beta diversity correlated strongly with the percentage of naive T cells. PBMCs left unsorted prevented a conclusive naive versus antigen-experienced comparison.

The rearrangement joins TRBV27 to TRBJ2-5; TRBD1 agrees at 10 bases. Sequencing used blood. The receptor comes from a man younger than 30 in good health. CDR3 bases: TGTGCCAGCAGTTTATCGTCTGGGACAGGGGAAGAGACCCAGTACTTC. Translating gives CASSLSSGTGEETQYF.